This TCR beta chain was documented in a study of response to subunit inactivated influenza vaccine. The CDR3 is 13 residues long. Trimming cost V 2 bases and J 7 bases, with 9 bases left between them. In its sample, this clonotype was seen many times. TCRdb used MiXCR to reprocess the RT-PCR reads, holding one entry per CDR3 protein. The sample contains under 800,000 distinct CDR3 sequences, around 13% of which appear only once. The chain employs TRBV12-3 or TRBV12-4 and TRBJ1-5, with a possible D match to TRBD1 (5 bases). The sample here was PBMCs from blood, taken less than 15 days before vaccination. The TCR comes from a man between 50 and 59 years old who received an inactivated influenza vaccine. The CDR3, as DNA: TGTGCCAGCAGTTTACGGGGGAGCCAGCCCCAGCATTTT. Protein: CASSLRGSQPQHF.